This T cell receptor beta chain was sequenced during a study of cytomegalovirus exposure and HLA in healthy donors. Whole-study findings and limits: A later analysis found first-cohort TCR clusters tended to co-occur in the approximately 120 validation repertoires.

Only in-frame clones appear in the TCRdb table, and some are missing; sequencing was by immunoSEQ multiplex PCR. The sample includes 150,000 or so clones, around nine tenths of them seen just once. As to this clone: Its antigen is undetermined.

This clonotype originated in a woman between 25 and 40 years old in good health and CMV-seronegative. The sample consisted of PBMCs.

Written as DNA, the CDR3 is TGTGCCAGCAGTTACGGCTCCCCATACTCTGGAAACACCATATATTTT. It specifies CASSYGSPYSGNTIYF. This sequence joins TRBV6-5 and TRBJ1-3; D is unresolved. V was pared by 2 bases and J by 0 bases, with 11 bases between. Germline CDR1 MNHEY, CDR2 SVGAGI. This CDR3 region has 16 residues.